This T cell receptor (beta chain) was recorded in a study of beta chain features in type 1 diabetes. Study-wide results and caveats: For Type 1 diabetes patients, all four CD4+ subsets carried TCRB CDR3s that were moderately but significantly shorter.

Details on this clone: The target antigen is unknown.

The whole isolated RNA underwent reverse transcription, so sequencing captured expressed TCRB transcripts. Here immunoSEQ multiplex PCR was the method, and the copy in TCRdb shows in-frame clones only, minus some. The sample lists more than 250,000 clones, around 20% occurring once. Germline assignment: CDR1 MNHEY and CDR2 SVGAGI. The CDR3 spans 15 residues. Unmatched junction bases numbered 2, after V lost 0 bases and J lost 8 bases. This TCR came from a woman in her thirties or forties with type 1 diabetes. This chain uses TRBV6-5 with TRBJ2-1; 12 bases agree with TRBD2. The sequencing input was naive CD4+ T cells from blood. The chain's CDR3 is CASSYSTSGSHEQFF. CDR3 DNA sequence: TGTGCCAGCAGTTACTCGACTAGCGGGAGTCATGAGCAGTTCTTC.